Listed below are T cell receptor beta chains from one sample, sequenced in a study of preoperative IRX-2 immunotherapy in early breast cancer. Sequencing used immunoSEQ multiplex PCR; TCRdb keeps in-frame clones, though not all of them. The sample shows fewer than 40,000 clones, roughly nine tenths of them seen only once. Sequencing used tumor tissue, obtained after IRX-2 immunotherapy. Receptors were obtained from a human donor with breast cancer. Both conserved end residues are part of each CDR3. Each record gives: CDR3 length, J gene, D gene, clone size, V gene, CDR3 protein, CDR3 DNA. A D gene is named only where the DNA matches it firmly. Size is stated for part of the rows, as once, few or many counts, or as a class when the clone is expanded.

15	TRBJ2-7	TRBD2	NA	TRBV18	CASSPWDSGRKEQYF	TGTGCCAGCTCACCATGGGATAGCGGGAGGAAAGAGCAGTACTTC
14	TRBJ2-1	TRBD1	NA	TRBV29-1	CSVVQGLRYNEQFF	TGCAGCGTGGTACAGGGGCTTCGCTACAATGAGCAGTTCTTC
16	TRBJ2-2	TRBD1	NA	TRBV19	CASSIVPGQGAGELFF	TGTGCCAGTAGTATCGTCCCGGGACAGGGGGCCGGGGAGCTGTTTTTT
16	TRBJ2-3	NA	NA	TRBV30	CAWSRPGLRSRDTQYF	TGTGCCTGGAGTAGACCAGGACTACGATCGAGAGATACGCAGTATTTT
16	TRBJ1-4	TRBD1	NA	TRBV5-1	CASSEGTGWANEKLFF	TGCGCCAGCAGCGAGGGGACAGGGTGGGCTAATGAAAAACTGTTTTTT
14	TRBJ1-2	NA	NA	TRBV7-1	CASSLDRTAGGYTF	TGTGCCAGCAGCTTAGACCGGACAGCGGGTGGCTACACCTTC
15	TRBJ2-3	NA	NA	TRBV5-1	CASSPWTGRGDTQYF	TGCGCCAGCAGCCCATGGACGGGACGTGGAGATACGCAGTATTTT
13	TRBJ1-1	NA	NA	TRBV6-8	CASSHGRNTEAFF	TGTGCCAGCAGTCACGGACGGAACACTGAAGCTTTCTTT
14	TRBJ1-1	TRBD1	NA	TRBV5-1	CASSDRVMNTEAFF	TGCGCCAGCAGCGACAGGGTGATGAACACTGAAGCTTTCTTT
13	TRBJ2-5	TRBD2	NA	TRBV2	CASRTGGRETQYF	TGTGCCTCCAGGACGGGAGGGAGGGAGACCCAGTACTTC
14	TRBJ2-1	TRBD2	once	TRBV6-8	CASTRGLAYNEQFF	TGTGCCAGCACCAGGGGACTAGCCTACAATGAGCAGTTCTTC
15	TRBJ1-3	NA	NA	TRBV11-3	CASSLDVRVGNTIYF	TGTGCCAGCAGCTTAGATGTCAGGGTTGGAAACACCATATATTTT
14	TRBJ1-6	NA	NA	TRBV28	CASEGEIASSPLHF	TGTGCCAGCGAGGGGGAGATTGCGTCTTCACCCCTCCACTTT
12	TRBJ1-6	NA	NA	TRBV18	CASSRPNSPLHF	TGTGCCAGCTCACGCCCCAATTCACCCCTCCACTTT
17	TRBJ1-5	TRBD1	NA	TRBV19	CASNKAGGQVRNQPQHF	TGTGCCAGTAACAAAGCAGGGGGACAAGTGCGAAATCAGCCCCAGCATTTT
14	TRBJ2-3	TRBD1	NA	TRBV19	CASSLGTGADTQYF	TGTGCCAGTAGTCTCGGGACAGGGGCAGATACGCAGTATTTT
15	TRBJ2-5	NA	few	TRBV11-3	CASSLGGASGKAQYF	TGTGCCAGCAGCTTAGGGGGTGCTTCCGGGAAGGCCCAGTACTTC
13	TRBJ2-3	NA	NA	TRBV22-1	CATSDGGTDTQYF	TGTGCCACCAGTGACGGGGGAACAGATACGCAGTATTTT
14	TRBJ2-1	NA	NA	TRBV5-1	CASSFAPPGNEQFF	TGCGCCAGCAGCTTCGCACCCCCGGGCAATGAGCAGTTCTTC
13	TRBJ1-6	NA	NA	TRBV7-1	CASSLALGSPLHF	TGTGCCAGCAGCTTAGCGTTGGGTTCACCCCTCCACTTT
12	TRBJ1-3	NA	few	TRBV6-8	CATGPGGNTIYF	TGTGCCACGGGGCCGGGTGGAAACACCATATATTTT
14	TRBJ1-1	NA	NA	TRBV19	CASRTGLENTEAFF	TGTGCCAGTAGAACGGGACTGGAGAACACTGAAGCTTTCTTT
14	TRBJ1-6	NA	NA	TRBV5-1	CASSPGRINSPLHF	TGCGCCAGCAGCCCCGGGAGAATCAATTCACCCCTCCACTTT
13	TRBJ1-2	TRBD1	NA	TRBV10-2	CASSPGQVYGYTF	TGCGCCAGCAGTCCGGGACAGGTCTATGGCTACACCTTC
13	TRBJ1-5	NA	NA	TRBV19	CASSTQGIQPQHF	TGTGCCAGTAGTACCCAGGGTATCCAGCCCCAGCATTTT
15	TRBJ1-4	NA	once	TRBV6-8	CASSYDTTTNEKLFF	TGTGCCAGCAGTTACGACACCACAACTAATGAAAAACTGTTTTTT
13	TRBJ1-1	TRBD1	NA	TRBV6-8	CASSQDRGSRAFF	TGTGCCAGCAGCCAGGACAGGGGCTCTCGAGCTTTCTTT
16	TRBJ2-1	NA	NA	TRBV6-4	CASSEFGGSSYNEQFF	TGTGCCAGCAGTGAATTCGGGGGCAGCTCCTACAATGAGCAGTTCTTC
16	TRBJ2-1	NA	NA	TRBV7-4	CASSPLGGMSYNEQFF	TGTGCCAGCAGCCCTCTAGGAGGAATGTCCTACAATGAGCAGTTCTTC
16	TRBJ1-4	TRBD1	NA	TRBV6-8	CASSGFGTGATEKLFF	TGTGCCAGCAGTGGGTTCGGGACAGGGGCCACGGAAAAACTGTTTTTT
14	TRBJ1-5	NA	NA	TRBV5-1	CASSLEGGNQPQHF	TGCGCCAGCAGCTTGGAAGGGGGCAATCAGCCCCAGCATTTT
16	TRBJ1-2	NA	NA	TRBV6-8	CASTDQGSLINYGYTF	TGTGCCAGTACTGACCAAGGCAGCCTAATTAACTATGGCTACACCTTC